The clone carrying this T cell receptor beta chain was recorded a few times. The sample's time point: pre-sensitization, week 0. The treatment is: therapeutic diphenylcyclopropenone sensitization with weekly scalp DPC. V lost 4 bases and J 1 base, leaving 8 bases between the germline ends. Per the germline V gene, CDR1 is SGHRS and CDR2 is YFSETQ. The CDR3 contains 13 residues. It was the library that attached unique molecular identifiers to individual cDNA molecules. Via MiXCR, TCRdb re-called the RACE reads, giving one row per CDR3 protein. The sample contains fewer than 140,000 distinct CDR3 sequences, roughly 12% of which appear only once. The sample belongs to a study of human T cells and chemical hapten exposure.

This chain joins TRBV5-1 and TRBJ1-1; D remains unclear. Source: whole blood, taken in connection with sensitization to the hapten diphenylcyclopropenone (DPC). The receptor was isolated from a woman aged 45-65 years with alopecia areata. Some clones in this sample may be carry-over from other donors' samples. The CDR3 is CASSRISNTEAFF. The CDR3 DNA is TGCGCCAGCAGCAGGATTTCGAACACTGAAGCTTTCTTT.